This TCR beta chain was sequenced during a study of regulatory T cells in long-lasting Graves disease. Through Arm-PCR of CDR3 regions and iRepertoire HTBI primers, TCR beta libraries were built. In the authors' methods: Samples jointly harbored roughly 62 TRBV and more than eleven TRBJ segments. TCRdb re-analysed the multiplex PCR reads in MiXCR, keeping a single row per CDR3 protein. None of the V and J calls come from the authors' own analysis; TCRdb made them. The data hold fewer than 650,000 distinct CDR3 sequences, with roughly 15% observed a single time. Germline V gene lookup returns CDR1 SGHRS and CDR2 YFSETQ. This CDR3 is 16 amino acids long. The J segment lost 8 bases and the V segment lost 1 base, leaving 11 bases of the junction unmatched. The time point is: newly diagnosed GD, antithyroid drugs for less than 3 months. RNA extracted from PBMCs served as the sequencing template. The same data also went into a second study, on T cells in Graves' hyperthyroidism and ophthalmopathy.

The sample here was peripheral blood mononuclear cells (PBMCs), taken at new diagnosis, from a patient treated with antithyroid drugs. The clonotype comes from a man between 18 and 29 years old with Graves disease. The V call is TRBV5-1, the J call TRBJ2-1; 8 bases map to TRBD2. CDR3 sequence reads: CASSLQRAGVDDEQFF. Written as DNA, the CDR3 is TGCGCCAGCAGCTTGCAACGAGCGGGAGTAGATGATGAGCAGTTCTTC.